This TCR beta chain was sequenced during a study of T-cell memory formation after mild COVID-19. This clonotype appeared a few times. Antigen: not known. Notes on the study in general: Confirmation was lacking for SARS-CoV-2 specificity of second-wave clones that peaked on day 37.

TCRdb analysed the 5' RACE reads with MiXCR anew, one entry per CDR3 protein. The table includes 68,000 or so distinct CDR3 sequences, roughly 17% detected once. CDR1 and CDR2 (germline): DFQATT, SNEGSKA (reference sequence). There are 12 residues in the CDR3. With 6 bases removed from V and 6 bases from J, the gap between germline ends came to 15 bases. The chain employs TRBV20-1 and TRBJ2-7; possible D gene TRBD1, 5 bases. The sample comprised PBMCs or a T cell subset sorted from them (not recorded which). The origin of this receptor is an adult woman who had mild COVID-19 (a few samples of this study predate the infection). Cell type and time point are not known. CDR3 bases: TGCAGTGCCGCCGGGCAGGGCCCCGAGCAGTACTTC. Protein product: CSAAGQGPEQYF.